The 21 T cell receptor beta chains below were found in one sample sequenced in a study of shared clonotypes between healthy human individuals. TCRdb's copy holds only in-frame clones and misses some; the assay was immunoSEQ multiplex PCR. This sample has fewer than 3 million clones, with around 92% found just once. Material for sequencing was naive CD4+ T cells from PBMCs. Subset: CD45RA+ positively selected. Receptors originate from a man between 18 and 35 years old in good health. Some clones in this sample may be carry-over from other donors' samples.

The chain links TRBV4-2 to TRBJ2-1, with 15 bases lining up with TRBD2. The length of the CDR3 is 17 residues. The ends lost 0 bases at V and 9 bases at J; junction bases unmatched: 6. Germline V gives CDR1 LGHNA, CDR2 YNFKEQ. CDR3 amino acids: CASSQEGGLAGGGEQFF. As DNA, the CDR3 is TGTGCCAGCAGCCAAGAGGGGGGACTAGCGGGAGGAGGTGAGCAGTTCTTC.

The CDR3 DNA is TGTGCCAGCAGCTTAGTAGCAGGGTCTGGCTACACCTTC. This sequence encodes CASSLVAGSGYTF. V usage is TRBV7-9 and J usage is TRBJ1-2; D perhaps matches TRBD1 (5 bases). The V end lost 1 base, the J end lost 7 bases, and 10 bases lay between the germline ends. The germline gives CDR1 SEHNR, CDR2 FQNEAQ (reference sequence). This CDR3 region has 13 residues.

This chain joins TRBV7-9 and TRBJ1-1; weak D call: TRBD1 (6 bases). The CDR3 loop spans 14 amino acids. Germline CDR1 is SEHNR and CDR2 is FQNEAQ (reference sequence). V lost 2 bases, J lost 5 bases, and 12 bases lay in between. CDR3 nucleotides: TGTGCCAGCAGCTTAACAGGGCCCGGGACTGAAGCTTTCTTT. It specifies CASSLTGPGTEAFF.

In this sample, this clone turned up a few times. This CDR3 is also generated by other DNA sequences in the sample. CDR3 amino acids: CASSLVSYEQYF. DNA for the CDR3: TGTGCCAGCAGCTTAGTTTCCTACGAGCAGTACTTC. The rearrangement joins TRBV7-2 to TRBJ2-7, with D hard to call. CDR1 is SGHTA, CDR2 FQGNSA, per germline. Trimming stripped 1 base from V and 1 base from J, with 2 bases between. This CDR3 spans 12 amino acids.

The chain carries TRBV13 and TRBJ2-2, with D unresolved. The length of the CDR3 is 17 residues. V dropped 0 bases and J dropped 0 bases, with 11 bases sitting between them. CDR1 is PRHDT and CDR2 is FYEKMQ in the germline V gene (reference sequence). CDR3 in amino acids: CASSLGLPGPNTGELFF. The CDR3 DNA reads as TGTGCCAGCAGCTTAGGCCTTCCAGGCCCGAACACCGGGGAGCTGTTTTTT.

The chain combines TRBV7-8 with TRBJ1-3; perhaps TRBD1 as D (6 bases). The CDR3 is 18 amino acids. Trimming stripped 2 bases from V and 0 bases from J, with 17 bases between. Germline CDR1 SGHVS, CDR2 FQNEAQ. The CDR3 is CASSLIRSGQVSGNTIYF. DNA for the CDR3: TGTGCCAGCAGCTTAATTCGATCGGGACAAGTCTCTGGAAACACCATATATTTT. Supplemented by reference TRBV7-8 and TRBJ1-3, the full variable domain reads GAGVSQSPRYKVAKRGQDVALRCDPISGHVSLFWYQQALGQGPEFLTYFQNEAQLDKSGLPSDRFFAERPEGSVSTLKIQRTQQEDSAVYLCASSLIRSGQVSGNTIYFGEGSWLTVV.

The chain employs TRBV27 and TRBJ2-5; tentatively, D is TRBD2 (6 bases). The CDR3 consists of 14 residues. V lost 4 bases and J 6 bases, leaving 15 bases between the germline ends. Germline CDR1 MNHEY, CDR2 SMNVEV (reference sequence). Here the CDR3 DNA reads TGTGCCAGCAGTTCGGGGCGGGATGGGAAGACCCAGTACTTC. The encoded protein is CASSSGRDGKTQYF.

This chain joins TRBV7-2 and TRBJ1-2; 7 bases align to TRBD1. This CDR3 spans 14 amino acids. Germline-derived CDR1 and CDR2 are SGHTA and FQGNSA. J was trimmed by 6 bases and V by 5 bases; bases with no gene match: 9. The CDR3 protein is CASSPSQGPHGYTF. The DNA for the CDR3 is TGTGCCAGCAGCCCATCACAGGGGCCCCATGGCTACACCTTC.

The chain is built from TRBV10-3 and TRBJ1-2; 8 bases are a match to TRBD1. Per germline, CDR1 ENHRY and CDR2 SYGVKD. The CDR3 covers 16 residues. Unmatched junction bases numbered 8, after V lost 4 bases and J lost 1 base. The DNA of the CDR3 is TGTGCCATCAGTGCCCAAACAGGGGGGGTTAACTATGGCTACACCTTC. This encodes CAISAQTGGVNYGYTF.

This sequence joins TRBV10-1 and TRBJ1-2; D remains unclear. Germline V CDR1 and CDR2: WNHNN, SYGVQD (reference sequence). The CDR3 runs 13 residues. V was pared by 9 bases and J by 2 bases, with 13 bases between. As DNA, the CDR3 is TGCGCCAGGGCAGCCTTCCCCAACTATGGCTACACCTTC. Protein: CARAAFPNYGYTF.

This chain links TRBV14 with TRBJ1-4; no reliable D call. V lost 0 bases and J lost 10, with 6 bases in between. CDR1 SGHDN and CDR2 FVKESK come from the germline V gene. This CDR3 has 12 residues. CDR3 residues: CASSQDGGKLFF. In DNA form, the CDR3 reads TGTGCCAGCAGCCAAGATGGAGGAAAACTGTTTTTT.

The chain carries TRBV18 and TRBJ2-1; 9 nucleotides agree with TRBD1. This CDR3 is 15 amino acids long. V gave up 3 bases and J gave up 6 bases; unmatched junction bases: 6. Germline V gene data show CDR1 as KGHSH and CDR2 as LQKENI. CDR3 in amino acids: CASSPTGGSGNEQFF. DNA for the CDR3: TGTGCCAGCTCACCCACAGGGGGCTCGGGCAATGAGCAGTTCTTC.

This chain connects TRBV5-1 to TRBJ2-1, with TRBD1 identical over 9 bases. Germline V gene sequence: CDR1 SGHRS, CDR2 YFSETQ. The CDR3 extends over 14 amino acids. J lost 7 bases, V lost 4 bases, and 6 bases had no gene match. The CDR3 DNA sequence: TGCGCCAGCAGCAGGGGACAGGGTGATAATGAGCAGTTCTTC. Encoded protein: CASSRGQGDNEQFF. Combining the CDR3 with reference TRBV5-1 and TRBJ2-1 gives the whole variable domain KAGVTQTPRYLIKTRGQQVTLSCSPISGHRSVSWYQQTPGQGLQFLFEYFSETQRNKGNFPGRFSGRQFSNSRSEMNVSTLELGDSALYLCASSRGQGDNEQFFGPGTRLTVL.

The CDR3 loop is CASSPRWEDGYTF. The CDR3 nucleotides are TGTGCCAGCTCACCACGTTGGGAGGATGGCTACACCTTC. The chain carries TRBV18 and TRBJ1-2; D ambiguous. In germline, CDR1 is KGHSH, CDR2 LQKENI. This CDR3 has 13 amino acids. The V end was cut by 1 base, the J end by 6 bases, with 9 bases between.

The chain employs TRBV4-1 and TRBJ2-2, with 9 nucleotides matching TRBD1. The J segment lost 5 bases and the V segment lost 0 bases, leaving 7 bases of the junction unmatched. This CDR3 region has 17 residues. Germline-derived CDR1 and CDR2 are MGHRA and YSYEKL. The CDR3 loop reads CASSQEPGQGYTGELFF. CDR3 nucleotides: TGCGCCAGCAGCCAAGAACCGGGACAGGGCTATACCGGGGAGCTGTTTTTT.

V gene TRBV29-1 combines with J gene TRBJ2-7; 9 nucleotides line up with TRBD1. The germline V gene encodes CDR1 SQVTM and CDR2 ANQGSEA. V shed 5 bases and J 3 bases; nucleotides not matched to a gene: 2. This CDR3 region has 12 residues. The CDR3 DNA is TGCAGCGTTCGGACAGGGGACTACGAGCAGTACTTC. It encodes CSVRTGDYEQYF.

The CDR3 reads CASRADSATDTQYF. The CDR3 region has the DNA TGTGCCAGCAGGGCCGACAGCGCCACAGATACGCAGTATTTT. J is TRBJ2-3 and V is TRBV6-4, with D tentatively TRBD1 (5 bases). V was trimmed by 6 bases and J by 2 bases, leaving 12 bases between them. This CDR3 is 14 amino acids long. CDR1 and CDR2 from the germline V gene are MRHNA and SNTAGT.

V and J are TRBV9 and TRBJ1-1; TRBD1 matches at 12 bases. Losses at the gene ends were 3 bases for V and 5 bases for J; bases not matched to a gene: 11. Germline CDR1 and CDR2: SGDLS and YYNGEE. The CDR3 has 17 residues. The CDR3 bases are TGTGCCAGCAGCGCAGCCGGGACAGGGGGCGCAAGGACTGAAGCTTTCTTT. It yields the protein CASSAAGTGGARTEAFF.

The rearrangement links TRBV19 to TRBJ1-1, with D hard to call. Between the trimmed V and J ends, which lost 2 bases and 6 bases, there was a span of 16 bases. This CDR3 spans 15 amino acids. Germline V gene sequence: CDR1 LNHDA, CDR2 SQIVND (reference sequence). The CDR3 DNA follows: TGTGCCAGTAGTATAACTTATGGAGGGCCCGCTGAAGCTTTCTTT. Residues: CASSITYGGPAEAFF.

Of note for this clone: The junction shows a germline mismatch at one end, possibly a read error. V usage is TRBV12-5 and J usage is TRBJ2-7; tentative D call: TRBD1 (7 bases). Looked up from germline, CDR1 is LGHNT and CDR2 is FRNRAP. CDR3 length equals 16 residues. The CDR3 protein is CASGLVRRGPTPAINF. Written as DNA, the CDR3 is TGTGCTAGTGGTTTGGTAAGGAGGGGGCCTACTCCTGCCATCAACTTC.

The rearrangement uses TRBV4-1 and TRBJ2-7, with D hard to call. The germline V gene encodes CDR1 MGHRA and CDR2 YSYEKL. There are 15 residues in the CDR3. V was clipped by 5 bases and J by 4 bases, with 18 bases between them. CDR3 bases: TGCGCCAGCAGCTACCAGTCGAGGACGGCTTACGAGCAGTACTTC. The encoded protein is CASSYQSRTAYEQYF.